The 15 T cell receptor beta chains reported below all come from one sample, sequenced in a study of radiotherapy plus CTLA-4 blockade in lung cancer. The assay was immunoSEQ multiplex PCR, and TCRdb's table has in-frame clones only and misses some. The sample includes over 70,000 clones, approximately 83% of them seen just once. The sample was peripheral blood, taken from a patient treated with radiotherapy plus ipilimumab. These receptors were collected from a human donor with non-small cell lung cancer who had a partial response to radiotherapy plus ipilimumab.

In this sample, this clone turned up once. V is TRBV5-5 and J is TRBJ2-3, with D possibly TRBD1 on 5 matching bases. The germline V gene has CDR1 SGHKS and CDR2 YYEKEE (reference sequence). This CDR3 has 14 residues. V lost 2 bases to trimming and J lost 6 bases, with 13 bases between them. CDR3 amino acids: CASSFETGVDTQYF. CDR3 sequence (DNA): TGTGCCAGCAGCTTCGAAACAGGTGTGGATACGCAGTATTTT.

CDR3 region: CASSPPRRFANYNEQFF. The CDR3 region has the DNA TGTGCCAGCAGTCCACCCCGCCGGTTTGCCAACTACAATGAGCAGTTCTTC. The chain uses TRBV28 and TRBJ2-1; D not certain. The ends were cut back, 5 bases at V and 3 bases at J, with 20 bases in the middle. Germline V gene sequence: CDR1 MDHEN, CDR2 SYDVKM. This CDR3 comprises 17 residues.

Points on this clone: An end of the junction does not agree with germline; a read error may underlie this. Other DNA variants within this sample encode the same CDR3. The rearrangement links TRBV5-4 to TRBJ1-4; tentative D call: TRBD1 (5 bases). This CDR3 is 14 amino acids long. In germline, CDR1 is SGHNT, CDR2 YYREEE (reference sequence). CDR3 bases: TGTGCCAGCAGCTTAATCAGGGATGATGAGAAACTGTTTTTT. Its translation: CASSLIRDDEKLFF.

V gene TRBV10-3 combines with J gene TRBJ2-3; possible D gene TRBD2, 5 bases. The CDR3 runs to 14 residues. V was pared by 7 bases and J by 6 bases, with 17 bases between. Germline assignment: CDR1 ENHRY and CDR2 SYGVKD. The CDR3 DNA follows: TGTGCCATCACCCCCCGGGAACTAGGGGATACGCAGTATTTT. As protein: CAITPRELGDTQYF.

This clone came up once. The chain combines TRBV28 with TRBJ1-2; tentatively, D is TRBD1 (6 bases). The CDR3 has 13 residues. Trimming took off 6 bases at V and 6 bases at J, with 14 bases between the two ends. Germline CDR1 MDHEN, CDR2 SYDVKM. CDR3 region: CASSLTTGNGYTF. CDR3 coding DNA: TGTGCCAGCAGCCTAACCACAGGGAATGGCTACACCTTC.

A few counts support this clone. This chain joins TRBV18 and TRBJ1-1; D remains unclear. CDR3 length: 14 residues. The ends were cut back, 0 bases at V and 0 bases at J, with 5 bases in the middle. Germline assignment: CDR1 KGHSH and CDR2 LQKENI. The CDR3 region is CASSPPSVNTEAFF. The CDR3 region has the DNA TGTGCCAGCTCACCACCATCCGTGAACACTGAAGCTTTCTTT.

The genes are TRBV19 and TRBJ1-4; possible D gene TRBD1, 5 bases. The ends were cut back, 5 bases at V and 0 bases at J, with 13 bases in the middle. This CDR3 is built from 16 residues. Germline V gene data show CDR1 as LNHDA and CDR2 as SQIVND (reference sequence). DNA for the CDR3: TGTGCCAGTAGTTCTCGGACACCGGCAACTAATGAAAAACTGTTTTTT. Amino acid sequence: CASSSRTPATNEKLFF.

The V and J genes are TRBV28 and TRBJ2-7; maybe TRBD1 (6 bases). The CDR3 consists of 13 residues. Germline values: CDR1 MDHEN, CDR2 SYDVKM. V lost 7 bases and J lost 2, with 12 bases in between. In nucleotides, the CDR3 is TGTGCCAGCAAAGACGAGGGGGCCTACGAGCAGTACGTC. Translated: CASKDEGAYEQYV.

As regards this clone: At the DNA level, this CDR3 is encoded by other sequences in the same sample as well. V usage is TRBV6-1 and J usage is TRBJ1-5; 7 bases match TRBD1. Trimming removed 4 bases from V and 4 bases from J; junction bases left unmatched: 4. The CDR3 totals 14 residues. CDR1 and CDR2 (germline): MNHNS, SASEGT. The CDR3 here is CASSARQGNQPQHF. For the CDR3, the DNA is TGTGCCAGCAGTGCCCGACAGGGTAATCAGCCCCAGCATTTT.

V and J are TRBV7-8 and TRBJ2-7; D unresolved. Germline V lookup: CDR1 SGHVS, CDR2 FQNEAQ. The CDR3 spans 13 residues. V was trimmed by 4 bases and J by 7 bases, leaving 14 bases between them. CDR3 in amino acids: CASSWAVDQEQYF. CDR3 DNA sequence: TGTGCCAGCAGCTGGGCAGTAGATCAGGAGCAGTACTTC.

The table lists this clone with a count of one. The chain links TRBV28 to TRBJ2-2, with 14 bases lining up with TRBD2. CDR1 and CDR2 (germline): MDHEN, SYDVKM. V lost 5 bases, J lost 9 bases, and 11 bases stayed unmatched. The CDR3 consists of 17 residues. This chain's CDR3 is CASSPRLAGGLGRELFF. The DNA of the CDR3 is TGTGCCAGCAGTCCTCGACTAGCGGGAGGGCTGGGCAGGGAGCTGTTTTTT.

This clone has just a few counts. The CDR3 is CASRKGATNTEAFF. CDR3 DNA sequence: TGTGCCAGTAGGAAAGGGGCAACGAACACTGAAGCTTTCTTT. V and J are TRBV19 and TRBJ1-1; D possibly corresponds to TRBD1 (5 bases). CDR1 and CDR2 (germline): LNHDA, SQIVND (reference sequence). This CDR3 is built from 14 residues. V lost 6 bases, J lost 1 base, and 12 bases lay in between.

This clone was observed a single time. The chain has TRBV4-1 and TRBJ1-1; D call uncertain. The CDR3 runs 14 residues. V lost 0 bases and J 1 base, leaving 6 bases between the germline ends. CDR1 and CDR2 from the germline V gene are MGHRA and YSYEKL. CDR3 amino acids: CASSQERANTEAFF. CDR3 coding DNA: TGCGCCAGCAGCCAAGAGAGGGCGAACACTGAAGCTTTCTTT.

The chain combines TRBV18 with TRBJ2-4; D not resolved. Germline assignment: CDR1 KGHSH and CDR2 LQKENI. This CDR3 is 16 amino acids long. The germline V and J ends were trimmed by 0 bases and 1 base, with 10 bases remaining between them. CDR3 bases: TGTGCCAGCTCACCACCGGGTGAGAGGGCCAAAAACATTCAGTACTTC. It codes for CASSPPGERAKNIQYF. The entire variable domain, with the rest obtained from reference TRBV18 and TRBJ2-4, is as follows: NAGVMQNPRHLVRRRGQEARLRCSPMKGHSHVYWYRQLPEEGLKFMVYLQKENIIDESGMPKERFSAEFPKEGPSILRIQQVVRGDSAAYFCASSPPGERAKNIQYFGAGTRLSVL.

The rearrangement links TRBV6-5 to TRBJ1-2; 10 bases are shared with TRBD1. From germline, CDR1 is MNHEY and CDR2 SVGAGI. The junction had 10 bases not matched to a gene; V was cut back by 4 bases and J by 5 bases. The CDR3 has 16 residues. CDR3 bases: TGTGCCAGCAGTTCCCAGACAGGGGGCGCAGGATATGGCTACACCTTC. Protein product: CASSSQTGGAGYGYTF.